These 16 T cell receptor beta chains share one sample of origin, sequenced in a study of identical twins. Each CDR3 protein is one row after TCRdb ran MiXCR on the 5' RACE reads. The repertoire has around 650,000 distinct CDR3 sequences, just over 7% of them found once; the top ten carry about 1.5%. This same sample was also part of a study on yellow fever vaccine responses in identical twins.

The specimen was PBMCs. The receptor source for this set is a woman younger than 35 in good health.

In this sample, this clonotype turned up a few times. This rearrangement joins TRBV12-3 or TRBV12-4 to TRBJ1-2; D possibly corresponds to TRBD1 (6 bases). The V gene lost 5 bases and the J gene lost 5 bases, with 21 bases spanning the gap. The CDR3 length is 16 residues. For the CDR3, the DNA is TGTGCCAGCAGTGCCAGCGGGGACACCCCTGGTTATGGCTACACCTTC. Its protein is CASSASGDTPGYGYTF.

This clonotype was seen at least ten times. CDR3 nucleotides: TGTGCCAGCAGCTTAGCCCGGTCTGGAAACACCATATATTTT. This sequence encodes CASSLARSGNTIYF. The chain employs TRBV7-9 and TRBJ1-3, with D unresolved. The germline V and J ends were trimmed by 0 bases and 1 base, with 4 bases remaining between them. The CDR3 is 14 amino acids. Germline V CDR1 and CDR2: SEHNR, FQNEAQ (reference sequence).

This clonotype showed up many times. The J gene is TRBJ2-1, the V gene TRBV4-1; 8 nucleotides agree with TRBD2. The V gene's germline CDR1 is MGHRA and CDR2 YSYEKL. The junction had 9 bases not matched to a gene; V was cut back by 4 bases and J by 7 bases. The CDR3 spans 15 residues. The CDR3 sequence is CASSPHEREWNEQFF. CDR3 DNA: TGCGCCAGCAGCCCCCATGAGCGGGAGTGGAATGAGCAGTTCTTC.

This clonotype was recorded a few times. The V and J genes are TRBV5-1 and TRBJ2-1; 8 nucleotides match TRBD2. Germline V lookup: CDR1 SGHRS, CDR2 YFSETQ. J lost 1 base, V lost 0 bases, and 3 bases had no gene match. The CDR3 has 16 residues. This chain's CDR3 is CASSLVSGISYNEQFF. The CDR3 nucleotides are TGCGCCAGCAGCTTGGTTAGCGGGATTTCCTACAATGAGCAGTTCTTC.

The chain uses TRBV12-3 or TRBV12-4 and TRBJ1-4; weak D call: TRBD1 (5 bases). Trimming removed 6 bases at V and 5 bases at J, with 10 bases between. This CDR3 is built from 13 residues. CDR3 sequence: CASRGDGNEKLFF. The CDR3, as DNA: TGTGCCAGCAGAGGGGACGGAAATGAAAAACTGTTTTTT.

The chain is built from TRBV27 and TRBJ2-1, with TRBD1 matching over 9 bases. The CDR3 totals 15 residues. The germline V gene has CDR1 MNHEY and CDR2 SMNVEV (reference sequence). With 7 bases clipped from V and 6 bases from J, the junction kept 10 bases outside the gene matches. Written as DNA, the CDR3 is TGTGCCAGCAACCCAGGACAGGGGCCTGGCAATGAGCAGTTCTTC. Translated, it gives CASNPGQGPGNEQFF.

The chain links TRBV4-1 to TRBJ2-3; D not resolved. CDR1 and CDR2 from the germline V gene are MGHRA and YSYEKL. V lost 6 bases and J 2 bases, leaving 18 bases between the germline ends. CDR3 length: 16 residues. For the CDR3, the DNA is TGCGCCAGCAGAATGGTCCCCGGTCGTTCCACAGATACGCAGTATTTT. The encoded protein is CASRMVPGRSTDTQYF.

This clonotype was recorded at least ten times. The rearrangement links TRBV25-1 to TRBJ2-4; D remains unclear. V dropped 3 bases and J dropped 4 bases, with 1 base sitting between them. The germline CDR1 and CDR2 sequences are MGHDK and SYGVNS. CDR3 length equals 11 residues. CDR3 in amino acids: CASSEKNIQYF. Here the CDR3 DNA reads TGTGCCAGCAGTGAGAAAAACATTCAGTACTTC.

This clonotype has only a few counts. The chain recombines TRBV11-1 with TRBJ2-3; 13 bases line up with TRBD2. The CDR3 is 16 amino acids. Trimming removed 0 bases from V and 14 bases from J; junction bases left unmatched: 11. The germline gives CDR1 SGHAT, CDR2 FQDESV (reference sequence). The DNA for the CDR3 is TGTGCCAGCAGCTTAGCTACTGGACTAGCGGGGGTCCCATGGTATTTT. Amino acids: CASSLATGLAGVPWYF.

J is TRBJ2-2 and V is TRBV27, with unresolved D. V lost 4 bases and J lost 7, with 13 bases in between. There are 14 residues in the CDR3. The germline CDR1 and CDR2 sequences are MNHEY and SMNVEV (reference sequence). As DNA, the CDR3 is TGTGCCAGCAGTTCCTACCGAAGTAACGGGGAGCTGTTTTTT. It yields the protein CASSSYRSNGELFF.

This clonotype was detected ten times or more. The J gene is TRBJ1-1, the V gene TRBV5-1; D not certain. Germline lookup yields CDR1 SGHRS and CDR2 YFSETQ. V lost 0 bases and J 7 bases, leaving 13 bases between the germline ends. CDR3 length equals 14 residues. This CDR3 reads CASSLGPGKGEAFF. The CDR3 nucleotides are TGCGCCAGCAGCTTGGGGCCGGGAAAGGGTGAAGCTTTCTTT.

V is TRBV18 and J is TRBJ2-1, with 11 positions matching TRBD1. Germline CDR1 reads KGHSH; CDR2 reads LQKENI. The V gene end was trimmed by 3 bases and the J gene end by 10 bases; junction bases not matched to a gene: 5. The CDR3 is made up of 14 amino acids. The DNA of the CDR3 is TGTGCCAGCTCACCGGGGACAGGGGGATACGAGCAGTTCTTC. Amino acid sequence: CASSPGTGGYEQFF.

This clonotype was recorded a few times. The chain employs TRBV12-5 and TRBJ1-2; 9 positions agree with TRBD1. Per germline, CDR1 LGHNT and CDR2 FRNRAP. The V and J ends lost 2 bases and 6 bases, in that order; junction bases with no gene match: 7. The CDR3 is 15 amino acids. The DNA of the CDR3 is TGTGCTAGTGGTTTGATGGGGACAGGGATGGATGGCTACACCTTC. It translates to CASGLMGTGMDGYTF.

This clonotype has more than one count but fewer than ten. This rearrangement joins TRBV7-9 to TRBJ1-1; perhaps TRBD1 as D (5 bases). The V gene lost 6 bases and the J gene lost 3 bases, with 17 bases spanning the gap. Germline lookup yields CDR1 SEHNR and CDR2 FQNEAQ (reference sequence). This CDR3 contains 15 residues. CDR3 in DNA: TGTGCCAGCAGTCAAAGTCCAGGGCGGGACACTGAAGCTTTCTTT. It specifies CASSQSPGRDTEAFF. The variable domain in full, with the rest retrieved from reference TRBV7-9 and TRBJ1-1, is DTGVSQNPRHKITKRGQNVTFRCDPISEHNRLYWYRQTLGQGPEFLTYFQNEAQLEKSRLLSDRFSAERPKGSFSTLEIQRTEQGDSAMYLCASSQSPGRDTEAFFGQGTRLTVV.

This clonotype was detected only a few times. The rearrangement uses TRBV2 and TRBJ1-2, with TRBD1 as a possible D gene (5 bases). This CDR3 is built from 14 residues. Germline V CDR1 and CDR2: SNHLY, FYNNEI. V gave up 6 bases and J gave up 6 bases, with 17 bases separating them. The CDR3 here is CASRERGREDGYTF. The CDR3 coding sequence is TGTGCCAGCAGGGAAAGGGGCAGGGAGGATGGCTACACCTTC.

This clonotype was seen more than once but under ten times. The chain combines TRBV7-9 with TRBJ1-6; 8 positions match TRBD1. J lost 7 bases, V lost 0 bases, and 5 bases had no gene match. The CDR3 has 16 residues. Per the germline V gene, CDR1 is SEHNR and CDR2 is FQNEAQ (reference sequence). The CDR3, as DNA: TGTGCCAGCAGCTTAGCGGTAGCAGGGGGCAATTCACCCCTCCACTTT. It yields the protein CASSLAVAGGNSPLHF. Full variable domain (outside the CDR3, taken from reference TRBV7-9 and TRBJ1-6): DTGVSQNPRHKITKRGQNVTFRCDPISEHNRLYWYRQTLGQGPEFLTYFQNEAQLEKSRLLSDRFSAERPKGSFSTLEIQRTEQGDSAMYLCASSLAVAGGNSPLHFGNGTRLTVT.